This is a list of T cell receptor beta chains from one sample in a study of control samples from healthy donors and cancer patients. TCRdb's copy holds only in-frame clones and misses some; the assay was immunoSEQ multiplex PCR. Among roughly 180,000 clones, 80% to 95% were seen once, and the ten largest hold roughly 3.9%. Source material: blood. The source is a woman in her fifties or sixties in good health. CDR3s include the opening cysteine and the closing phenylalanine or tryptophan. D genes are given only for firm matches. Where a row states a size, it is once, few, many or the class of an expanded clone; other rows omit it.

v_call	j_call	clone_size	d_call	cdr3_aa	cdr3_nt
TRBV7-9	TRBJ1-3	-	-	CASRAPKVGNTIYF	TGTGCCAGCAGGGCCCCCAAGGTCGGAAACACCATATATTTT
TRBV9	TRBJ1-6	-	-	CASSVEYSGVGSPLHF	TGTGCCAGCAGCGTAGAATACTCTGGGGTTGGATCACCCCTCCACTTT
TRBV9	TRBJ1-4	-	-	CASSVVATNEKLFF	TGTGCCAGCAGCGTAGTTGCAACTAATGAAAAACTGTTTTTT
TRBV19	TRBJ1-3	-	TRBD1	CASSIDRTGRSGNTIYF	TGTGCCAGTAGTATAGATCGGACAGGTCGCTCTGGAAACACCATATATTTT
TRBV7-6	TRBJ2-5	-	TRBD1	CASSPTGEGGPKTQYF	TGTGCCAGCAGCCCAACAGGGGAAGGAGGACCGAAGACCCAGTACTTC
TRBV4-3	TRBJ1-2	-	-	CASSQDVVGATGSYTF	TGCGCCAGCAGCCAAGATGTGGTAGGGGCGACGGGCTCCTACACCTTC
TRBV18	TRBJ2-3	-	TRBD2	CASSPMLAGGQATQYF	TGTGCCAGCTCACCGATGCTAGCGGGGGGGCAGGCGACGCAGTATTTT
TRBV3-1/TRBV3-2	TRBJ1-2	-	-	CASSQGTVHNYGYTF	TGTGCCAGCAGCCAAGGGACAGTACATAACTATGGCTACACCTTC
TRBV6-5	TRBJ1-3	once	TRBD1	CASGDRGAGNTIYF	TGTGCCAGCGGCGACAGGGGGGCCGGAAACACCATATATTTT
TRBV6-5	TRBJ2-7	once	-	CASSTGQSISYEQYF	TGTGCCAGCAGTACAGGACAGTCGATCTCCTACGAGCAGTACTTC